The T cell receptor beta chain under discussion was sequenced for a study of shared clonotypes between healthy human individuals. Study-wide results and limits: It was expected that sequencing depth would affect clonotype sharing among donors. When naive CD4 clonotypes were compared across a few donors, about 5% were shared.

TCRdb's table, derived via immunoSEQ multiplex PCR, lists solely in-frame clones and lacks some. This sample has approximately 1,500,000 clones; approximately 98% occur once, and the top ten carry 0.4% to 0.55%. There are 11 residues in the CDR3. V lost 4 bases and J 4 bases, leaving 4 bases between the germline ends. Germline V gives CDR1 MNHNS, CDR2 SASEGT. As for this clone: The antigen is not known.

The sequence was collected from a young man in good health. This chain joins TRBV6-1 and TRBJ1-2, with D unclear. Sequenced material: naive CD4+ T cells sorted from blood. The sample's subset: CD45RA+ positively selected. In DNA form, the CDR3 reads TGTGCCAGCAGTGTTACCTATGGCTACACCTTC. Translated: CASSVTYGYTF.